Sequencing of this T cell receptor (beta chain) was carried out in a study of graft-versus-host responses after intestinal transplantation. At the level of the study: Each transplant was multivisceral, liver-intestinal, or isolated intestinal.

This CDR3 has 20 amino acids. Germline V gives CDR1 LNHDA, CDR2 SQIVND (reference sequence). Germline trimming cut 6 bases from V and 0 bases from J; bases unmatched to any gene: 11. In the case of this clone: The antigen is undetermined.

Measured with immunoSEQ multiplex PCR; TCRdb has only the in-frame clones, and not every one. The sample comprises 40,000 or so clones, about 95% of which are singletons, and over 0.2% rests with the top ten. Sequencing used unstimulated CD8+ T cells sorted from spleen or lymph node cells, obtained before transplant. The chain couples TRBV19 to TRBJ2-2; 15 nucleotides match TRBD2. The clonotype comes from a human donor who was the organ donor for an intestinal transplant. The CDR3 DNA reads as TGTGCCAGTAGACTCCCCCCGGGACTAGCGGGGGGCCCGAACACCGGGGAGCTGTTTTTT. Encoded protein: CASRLPPGLAGGPNTGELFF.